Below, one T cell receptor (beta chain) is given with its context. Its antigen target is currently unknown. No base-level quality is on record; no much larger clone is a single base apart. This sample's treatment or condition label indicates: randomized to nivolumab then ipilimumab (arm A) or the reverse (arm B). None of the trial patients had been given prior DNA-damaging chemotherapy. On a FACS Aria II flow cytometer, live CD3+CD8+ cells that were negative for CD19 and CD56 were sorted from thawed PBMCs. CheckMate 064, a randomized, open-label phase II trial of sequential checkpoint blockade, was the source of the samples, all of which came from patients with melanoma. Peripheral blood mononuclear cells were collected by leukapheresis, purified using Ficoll-Paque, and frozen in human serum containing approximately 9.1% DMSO. Immediately after sorting, the purity of the sorted blood CD3+CD8+ cells was confirmed to be >98%, and DNA was then extracted.

The data derive from a study of sequential checkpoint blockade in melanoma (dated 2019 in TCRdb). In terms of the full investigation: Patients were assigned by 1:1 randomization to either first-line nivolumab followed by ipilimumab (arm A) or ipilimumab followed by nivolumab (arm B). Maintenance nivolumab was given following each of the two trial sequences. Overall study results and their limits: The model for predicting response that combines TCR metrics with mutation burden needs to be validated in larger, independent patient cohorts.

TCRbeta CDR3 regions were immunosequenced from genomic DNA with the immunoSEQ Assay. Genomic DNA was amplified by bias-controlled multiplex PCR before high-throughput sequencing. On the authors' methods: To quantify the absolute abundance of each unique TCRbeta CDR3 region, the sequences were collapsed and filtered. Clonality, defined as 1 minus Pielou's evenness, was calculated using only productive rearrangements. A previously published method was used to identify clones with significantly greater frequencies in on-treatment samples than in baseline samples. The immuneACCESS repertoire file appears here via TCRdb, limited to in-frame rearrangements. These files lack a portion of the clones; in checked studies, under half of the deficit traces to unresolved V genes, and the cause of the others is not known. V, J and clone size derive from that table, while D and trimming were established from the DNA sequence. In all, the sample holds tens of thousands of clones, and around 73% of those were seen once. Roughly a fifth of the sample is taken by the ten largest.

Spanning cysteine to phenylalanine, the CDR3 consists of 17 amino acids. The entry retains the CDR3 DNA only, 51 bases that are in frame from base 1. From a lookup of the germline V gene, CDR1 and CDR2 are LGHNA and YSLEER. The germline V end is reduced by 4 bases and the J end by 7 bases; junction bases left unmatched: 11. Sequenced here: CD8+ T cells sorted from blood (inferred from file names), sampled from a patient given nivolumab and ipilimumab in sequence. This clonotype was sampled from a human donor with melanoma. The rearrangement combines TRBV4-3 with TRBJ1-3, and 12 bases in between align with TRBD1. The DNA sequence follows: TGCGCCAGCAGCCCCTCGGGGACAGGGGGCGAGCTGAACACCATATATTTT. Translated, this gives CASSPSGTGGELNTIYF.